This T cell receptor beta chain was recovered during a study of cytomegalovirus exposure and HLA in healthy donors. This CDR3 contains 13 residues. The V gene lost 4 bases and the J gene lost 2 bases, with 6 bases spanning the gap. CDR1 is LNHNV, CDR2 YYDKDF, per germline (reference sequence). Both 60 Vbeta primers and 13 Jbeta primers went into the PCR. Profiled with immunoSEQ multiplex PCR; TCRdb holds only in-frame clones, not every one. This sample has fewer than 110,000 clones; roughly 82% occur once, and the top ten carry about 10%. The sample was PBMCs. The chain uses TRBV15 and TRBJ1-3; D gene uncertain. The TCR sequence derives from a man aged 45 to 65 in good health and CMV-seronegative. The CDR3 region has the DNA TGTGCCACCAGCACCCAAACTGGAAACACCATATATTTT. It codes for CATSTQTGNTIYF. Based on the CDR3 plus reference TRBV15 and TRBJ1-3, the full variable domain is DAMVIQNPRYQVTQFGKPVTLSCSQTLNHNVMYWYQQKSSQAPKLLFHYYDKDFNNEADTPDNFQSRRPNTSFCFLDIRSPGLGDTAMYLCATSTQTGNTIYFGEGSWLTVV.